This T cell receptor beta chain was found in a study of blood T cell repertoires in COVID-19. Study-level information: COVID-19 samples from acute and convalescent phases originated in the United States, Italy and Spain. In each case, the material was cDNA or gDNA derived from T cells, B-cell-depleted T cells, or PBMCs.

Per the study methods: Amplification of reference gene primers was used by the study to estimate nucleated cell counts. The assay was immunoSEQ multiplex PCR, and TCRdb's table has in-frame clones only and misses some. V and J calls and clone size come straight from that table; D and trimming were deduced from the DNA. The table lists approximately 290,000 clones, around 85% of them singletons, with 0.7% to 0.9% in the top ten. Germline-derived CDR1 and CDR2 are SGHRS and YFSETQ. The CDR3 spans 12 residues. V shed 4 bases and J shed 4 bases, with 9 bases lying between them. Patients from Seattle were sampled longitudinally, starting during active infection. The table lists this clone with a few counts.

The rearrangement uses TRBV5-1 and TRBJ2-7, with a possible D match to TRBD2 (7 bases). The receptor's source is a human donor with COVID-19, enrolled during active disease. The donor label of this sample is uncertain. Sequencing input: peripheral blood. The chain's CDR3 is CASSEGGYEQYF. The CDR3 nucleotides are TGCGCCAGCAGCGAGGGGGGGTACGAGCAGTACTTC.